This T cell receptor beta chain came from a study of blood T cell repertoires in COVID-19. Study-level information: Collection of acute and convalescent COVID-19 samples took place in the United States, Italy and Spain. From T cells, B-cell-depleted T cells, or PBMCs came the material, which was cDNA or gDNA.

Methods used by the authors: By means of reference gene primer amplification, nucleated cell counts were estimated. The method was immunoSEQ multiplex PCR; TCRdb's version includes in-frame clones alone and lacks a portion of them. V, J and clone size reflect that table, while D and trimming were determined from the DNA. This table has 95,000 to 150,000 clones, approximately 80% appearing once. The germline V gene has CDR1 SGHTA and CDR2 FQGNSA. The germline V and J ends were trimmed by 5 bases and 7 bases, with 15 bases remaining between them. The CDR3 spans 14 residues. The rearrangement joins TRBV7-2 to TRBJ2-1, with a possible D match to TRBD1 (6 bases). The sample taken for sequencing was peripheral blood. This clonotype was obtained from a woman in her 70s with acute or convalescent COVID-19. The CDR3 protein is CASSPGTRVNEQFF. CDR3 in DNA: TGTGCCAGCAGCCCGGGGACAAGGGTGAATGAGCAGTTCTTC.